Described below is a single T cell receptor beta chain sequence and its context. Treatment indicated: around 19 received Ad26.COV2.S at low or high dose, single or two shots; a few received placebo; per-sample allocation not given. Sample collection was performed on day 63 after the first vaccine or placebo injection. This table comes from immunoSEQ multiplex PCR, and its TCRdb copy is limited to in-frame clones, with some not included. The repertoire holds approximately 360,000 clones, with about 80% as singletons. This entry is derived from a study of Ad26.COV2.S vaccination and SARS-CoV-2 variants. Study-level information: The Ad26.COV2.S arm of the COV1001 trial was where the donor was placed.

The CDR3 length is 17 residues. CDR1 is MNHEY and CDR2 is SMNVEV in the germline V gene (reference sequence). Trimming took off 4 bases at V and 1 base at J, with 18 bases between the two ends. The source of this sequence is a person between 18 and 65 years old who received the Ad26.COV2.S COVID-19 vaccine or a placebo. The specimen comprised peripheral blood, sampled in a trial of Ad26.COV2.S vaccine versus placebo. This rearrangement joins TRBV27 to TRBJ2-3; no definite D call. The CDR3 protein is CASSSNYWRMGTDTQYF. DNA of the CDR3: TGTGCCAGCAGTTCGAATTATTGGCGAATGGGCACAGATACGCAGTATTTT.